A single sample is the source of the 22 T cell receptor beta chains below, sequenced in a study of T cell repertoires in cytomegalovirus infection. From the reads, TCRdb called clonotypes with MiXCR, one entry per CDR3 protein. The data contain roughly 230,000 distinct CDR3 sequences, approximately 22% of them singletons. Sequencing was carried out using CD8+ T cells from PBMCs. The receptors were sampled from a human donor in good health (CMV status not recorded). Some clones in this sample may be carry-over from other donors' samples.

The V and J genes are TRBV7-9 and TRBJ2-7, with 7 bases that match TRBD2. Per germline, CDR1 SEHNR and CDR2 FQNEAQ (reference sequence). The ends lost 4 bases at V and 3 bases at J; junction bases unmatched: 3. The CDR3 spans 13 residues. The CDR3 sequence is CASSSRDYYEQYF. The CDR3 coding sequence is TGTGCCAGCAGCTCCAGGGACTACTACGAGCAGTACTTC.

This clonotype was counted between two and nine times. V is TRBV29-1 and J is TRBJ1-2; no firm D call. This CDR3 contains 14 residues. V was shortened by 1 base and J by 3 bases, with 12 bases between the two germline ends. The germline gives CDR1 SQVTM, CDR2 ANQGSEA. CDR3 nucleotide sequence: TGCAGCGTTGAAGTAACGTCGTTGGACTATGGCTACACCTTC. Its translation is CSVEVTSLDYGYTF.

Only a few counts were recorded for this clonotype. This rearrangement joins TRBV7-9 to TRBJ2-3; D not resolved. The CDR3 length is 15 residues. CDR1 SEHNR and CDR2 FQNEAQ come from the germline V gene (reference sequence). Trimming pared 6 bases from V and 0 bases from J, leaving 13 bases between. The CDR3 region is CASSTTGTSTDTQYF. In DNA, the CDR3 is TGTGCCAGCAGTACTACCGGTACGAGCACAGATACGCAGTATTTT.

This clonotype was counted ten times or more. A much larger clonotype is one base distant, so this may be a read error. This chain uses TRBV2 with TRBJ2-5, with 8 bases matching TRBD2. Germline trimming cut 6 bases from V and 0 bases from J; bases unmatched to any gene: 0. The CDR3 sequence is 13 residues long. Germline CDR1 reads SNHLY; CDR2 reads FYNNEI. The CDR3 DNA is TGTGCCAGCAGAGCGGGGGACCAAGAGACCCAGTACTTC. Translation gives CASRAGDQETQYF.

This clonotype was recorded at least ten times. CDR3 bases: TGTGCCAGCAGCCTAATCCGCCCCGGGACAGGAGATAACTATGGCTACACCTTC. This sequence encodes CASSLIRPGTGDNYGYTF. The chain links TRBV7-6 to TRBJ1-2, with 8 bases matching TRBD1. Germline trimming cut 5 bases from V and 1 base from J; bases unmatched to any gene: 15. Germline V gene sequence: CDR1 SGHVS, CDR2 FNYEAQ. The CDR3 runs to 18 residues.

This clonotype was seen repeatedly, ten times or more. V is TRBV7-6 and J is TRBJ2-7; D uncertain. This CDR3 region has 13 residues. V lost 2 bases and J 5 bases, leaving 10 bases between the germline ends. The germline V gene has CDR1 SGHVS and CDR2 FNYEAQ. CDR3 protein: CASSLNALNEQYF. The CDR3 nucleotides are TGTGCCAGCAGCTTAAATGCCCTCAACGAGCAGTACTTC.

Concerning this clonotype: The conserved closing phenylalanine or tryptophan is absent in this CDR3, likely reflecting a read error. The chain joins TRBV29-1 to TRBJ2-3; no clear D. The germline V gene has CDR1 SQVTM and CDR2 ANQGSEA. This CDR3 region has 14 residues. Trimming took off 5 bases at V and 0 bases at J, with 12 bases between the two ends. The CDR3 spells CSVLKQTSTDTQYS. CDR3 nucleotides: TGCAGCGTTCTTAAACAGACCAGCACAGATACGCAGTATTCT.

This clonotype was seen only a few times. V and J are TRBV6-6 and TRBJ2-2; D possibly matches TRBD1 or TRBD2 (5 bases each). The CDR3 covers 16 residues. V lost 1 base to trimming and J lost 4 bases, with 13 bases between them. Germline CDR1 reads MNHNY; CDR2 reads SVGAGI (reference sequence). Written as DNA, the CDR3 is TGTGCCAGCAGTTACTTGGACCCGGGGCGCACCGGGGAGCTGTTTTTT. This translates into CASSYLDPGRTGELFF.

This clonotype was counted many times. The chain is built from TRBV6-2 or TRBV6-3 and TRBJ2-1; D is undetermined. In germline, CDR1 is MNHEY, CDR2 SVGEGT. Between the trimmed V and J ends, which lost 2 bases and 8 bases, there was a span of 16 bases. CDR3 length: 15 residues. The CDR3 sequence is CASSYPSYGVYEQFF. The CDR3 DNA follows: TGTGCCAGCAGTTACCCCTCGTATGGGGTCTATGAGCAGTTCTTC.

The chain carries TRBV6-2 or TRBV6-3 and TRBJ1-5; a weak D match, TRBD1 (5 bases). Trimming took 4 bases from V and 1 from J, leaving 17 bases between them. Germline V gene data show CDR1 as MNHEY and CDR2 as SVGEGT. This CDR3 comprises 17 residues. The CDR3 loop is CASSSTGGGLSNQPQHF. DNA of the CDR3: TGTGCCAGCAGTTCCACCGGGGGAGGGTTAAGCAATCAGCCCCAGCATTTT.

Only a few counts were recorded for this clonotype. Possible read error: a much larger clone is one base away. The chain carries TRBV2 and TRBJ2-1, with 11 bases matching TRBD2. The CDR3 has 15 amino acids. After removal of 6 bases from V and 3 bases from J, the junction contained 4 bases not matched to a gene. Germline loops: CDR1 SNHLY, CDR2 FYNNEI. The CDR3 spells CASRSGTSGYNEQFF. The CDR3 DNA reads TGTGCCAGCAGGTCCGGGACTAGCGGCTACAATGAGCAGTTCTTC. Full variable domain (outside the CDR3, taken from reference TRBV2 and TRBJ2-1): EPEVTQTPSHQVTQMGQEVILRCVPISNHLYFYWYRQILGQKVEFLVSFYNNEISEKSEIFDDQFSVERPDGSNFTLKIRSTKLEDSAMYFCASRSGTSGYNEQFFGPGTRLTVL.

The genes are TRBV20-1 and TRBJ2-1; 8 bases fit TRBD2. J lost 4 bases, V lost 6 bases, and 8 bases had no gene match. The CDR3 runs to 14 residues. Per germline, CDR1 DFQATT and CDR2 SNEGSKA (reference sequence). The CDR3 nucleotides read TGCAGTGCCGGAATAGCGGGGAATTACAATGAGCAGTTCTTC. This translates into CSAGIAGNYNEQFF.

This clonotype has ten or more counts. Here the CDR3 DNA reads TGTGCCAGCACCCGTCCGGGGGACCATAATTCACCCCTCCACTTT. Encoded protein: CASTRPGDHNSPLHF. This chain connects TRBV12-3 or TRBV12-4 to TRBJ1-6, with D perhaps matching TRBD1 (5 bases). The CDR3 loop spans 15 amino acids. The ends were cut back, 7 bases at V and 5 bases at J, with 15 bases in the middle.

This clonotype was observed a handful of times. The CDR3 spells CSVGDYTEAFF. The CDR3 DNA reads as TGCAGCGTCGGGGATTACACTGAAGCTTTCTTT. The chain employs TRBV29-1 and TRBJ1-1; no clear D gene. Germline-derived CDR1 and CDR2 are SQVTM and ANQGSEA. Trimming removed 6 bases at V and 3 bases at J, with 8 bases between. This CDR3 has 11 amino acids.

In its sample, this clonotype was seen a few times. Written as DNA, the CDR3 is TGTGCCAGCAGCCCCGGGGACTACCTGTTCGCAGATACGCAGTATTTT. It specifies CASSPGDYLFADTQYF. The V call is TRBV5-8, the J call TRBJ2-3, with TRBD2 matching 7 bases. Per the germline V gene, CDR1 is SGHTS and CDR2 is YDEGEE. This CDR3 is built from 16 residues. Losses at the gene ends were 4 bases for V and 4 bases for J; bases not matched to a gene: 12.

V gene TRBV9 combines with J gene TRBJ1-2; the D gene is possibly TRBD1 (5 bases). V was pared by 0 bases and J by 4 bases, with 13 bases between. Germline values: CDR1 SGDLS, CDR2 YYNGEE. The CDR3 is 15 amino acids. CDR3 sequence: CASSVEGSLGYGYTF. The DNA of the CDR3 is TGTGCCAGCAGCGTAGAGGGGAGCCTTGGCTATGGCTACACCTTC.

This rearrangement joins TRBV27 to TRBJ2-7; D gene ambiguous. Germline V gene data show CDR1 as MNHEY and CDR2 as SMNVEV (reference sequence). This CDR3 is 11 amino acids long. The V end lost 4 bases, the J end lost 7 bases, and 8 bases lay between the germline ends. CDR3 sequence: CASSWSGEQYF. The CDR3 DNA reads as TGTGCCAGCAGTTGGAGTGGGGAGCAGTACTTC.

This sequence joins TRBV7-2 and TRBJ1-6, with no clear D. The CDR3 length is 16 residues. Looked up from germline, CDR1 is SGHTA and CDR2 is FQGNSA. The V gene lost 4 bases and the J gene lost 0 bases, with 10 bases spanning the gap. CDR3 in amino acids: CASSSPPSSYNSPLHF. The CDR3 region has the DNA TGTGCCAGCAGCTCACCTCCGAGCTCCTATAATTCACCCCTCCACTTT.

This sequence joins TRBV19 and TRBJ1-2, with a weak D call TRBD1 (5 bases). V gave up 10 bases and J gave up 7 bases, with 16 bases separating them. This CDR3 comprises 12 residues. CDR1 is LNHDA, CDR2 SQIVND, per germline (reference sequence). The CDR3 DNA sequence: TGTGCCACCCGGGACCTCCCCCTTGGCTACACCTTC. This translates into CATRDLPLGYTF. Full variable domain (rest looked up from reference TRBV19 and TRBJ1-2): DGGITQSPKYLFRKEGQNVTLSCEQNLNHDAMYWYRQDPGQGLRLIYYSQIVNDFQKGDIAEGYSVSREKKESFPLTVTSAQKNPTAFYLCATRDLPLGYTFGSGTRLTVV.

This clonotype was detected a few times. The chain employs TRBV19 and TRBJ1-1; D gene ambiguous. The CDR3 length is 11 residues. The V and J ends lost 7 bases and 8 bases respectively, with 11 bases between them. Germline lookup yields CDR1 LNHDA and CDR2 SQIVND (reference sequence). As DNA, the CDR3 is TGTGCCAGTACCCCAGGTCTGGAAGCTTTCTTT. It codes for CASTPGLEAFF.

A few counts support this clonotype. The chain is built from TRBV7-6 and TRBJ2-2; D is unclear. V gave up 5 bases and J gave up 3 bases, with 16 bases separating them. Germline-derived CDR1 and CDR2 are SGHVS and FNYEAQ. There are 16 residues in the CDR3. CDR3 protein: CASSPFPGPDTGELFF. The CDR3, as DNA: TGTGCCAGCAGCCCATTCCCCGGGCCGGACACCGGGGAGCTGTTTTTT.

This clonotype was picked up a small number of times. V gene TRBV12-3 or TRBV12-4 combines with J gene TRBJ1-2; 7 bases align to TRBD1. The ends lost 6 bases at V and 5 bases at J; junction bases unmatched: 6. The CDR3 totals 13 residues. The CDR3 protein is CASSSTGSYGYTF. The CDR3 nucleotides are TGTGCCAGCAGCTCGACAGGGTCATATGGCTACACCTTC.